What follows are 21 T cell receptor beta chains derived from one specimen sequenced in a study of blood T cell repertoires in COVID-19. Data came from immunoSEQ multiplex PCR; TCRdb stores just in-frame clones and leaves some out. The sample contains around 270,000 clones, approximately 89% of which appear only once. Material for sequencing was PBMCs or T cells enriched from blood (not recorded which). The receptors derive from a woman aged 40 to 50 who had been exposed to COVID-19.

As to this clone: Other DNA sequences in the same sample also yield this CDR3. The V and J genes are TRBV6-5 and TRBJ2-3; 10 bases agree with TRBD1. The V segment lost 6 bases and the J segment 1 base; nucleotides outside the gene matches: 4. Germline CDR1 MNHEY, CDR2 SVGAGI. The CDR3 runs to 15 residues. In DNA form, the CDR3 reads TGTGCCAGCAGGCCCGGGACAGGGGGCACAGATACGCAGTATTTT. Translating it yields CASRPGTGGTDTQYF.

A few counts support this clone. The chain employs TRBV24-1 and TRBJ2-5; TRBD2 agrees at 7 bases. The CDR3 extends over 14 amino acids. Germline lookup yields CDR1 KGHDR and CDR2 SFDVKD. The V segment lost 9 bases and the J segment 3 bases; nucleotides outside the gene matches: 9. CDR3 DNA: TGTGCCACCGAGCCAAAGGGAGGGAAAGAGACCCAGTACTTC. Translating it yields CATEPKGGKETQYF.

The CDR3 reads CASSLGGDRASYGYTF. CDR3 DNA sequence: TGTGCCAGCAGCCTTGGTGGGGACAGGGCCTCCTATGGCTACACCTTC. The J gene is TRBJ1-2, the V gene TRBV4-2, with 9 nucleotides matching TRBD1. Germline values: CDR1 LGHNA, CDR2 YNFKEQ. V shed 4 bases and J 4 bases; nucleotides not matched to a gene: 10. This CDR3 is 16 amino acids long.

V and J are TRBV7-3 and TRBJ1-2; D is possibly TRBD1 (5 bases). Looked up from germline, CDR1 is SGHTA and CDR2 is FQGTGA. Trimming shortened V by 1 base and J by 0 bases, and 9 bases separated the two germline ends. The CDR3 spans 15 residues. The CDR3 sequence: CASSLMAGPNYGYTF. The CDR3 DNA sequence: TGTGCCAGCAGCTTAATGGCAGGGCCTAACTATGGCTACACCTTC.

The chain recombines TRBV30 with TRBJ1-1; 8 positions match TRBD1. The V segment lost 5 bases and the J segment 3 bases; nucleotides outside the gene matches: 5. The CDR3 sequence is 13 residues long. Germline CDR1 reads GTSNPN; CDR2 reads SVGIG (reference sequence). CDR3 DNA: TGTGCCTGGGCAGGACAGGGCGACACTGAAGCTTTCTTT. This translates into CAWAGQGDTEAFF. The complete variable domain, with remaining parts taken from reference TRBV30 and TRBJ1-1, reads SQTIHQWPATLVQPVGSPLSLECTVEGTSNPNLYWYRQAAGRGLQLLFYSVGIGQISSEVPQNLSASRPQDRQFILSSKKLLLSDSGFYLCAWAGQGDTEAFFGQGTRLTVV.

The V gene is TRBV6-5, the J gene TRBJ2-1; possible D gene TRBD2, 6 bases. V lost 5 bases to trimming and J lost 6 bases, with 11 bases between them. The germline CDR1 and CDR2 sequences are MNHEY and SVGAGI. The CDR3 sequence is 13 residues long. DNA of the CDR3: TGTGCCAGCAGTCGTACTAGCACCAATGAGCAGTTCTTC. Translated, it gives CASSRTSTNEQFF.

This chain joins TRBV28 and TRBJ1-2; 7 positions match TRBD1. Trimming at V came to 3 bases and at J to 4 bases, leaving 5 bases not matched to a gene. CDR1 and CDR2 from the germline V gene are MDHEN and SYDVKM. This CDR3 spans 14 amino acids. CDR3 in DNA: TGTGCCAGCAGTTTGTCCGACAGGGCCTATGGCTACACCTTC. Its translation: CASSLSDRAYGYTF.

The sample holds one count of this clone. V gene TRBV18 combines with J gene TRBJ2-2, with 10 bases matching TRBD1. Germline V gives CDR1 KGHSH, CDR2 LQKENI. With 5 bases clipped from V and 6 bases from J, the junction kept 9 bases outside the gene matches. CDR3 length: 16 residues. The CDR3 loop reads CASSSTGGLYSGELFF. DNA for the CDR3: TGTGCCAGCTCATCGACAGGGGGCCTATACTCCGGGGAGCTGTTTTTT.

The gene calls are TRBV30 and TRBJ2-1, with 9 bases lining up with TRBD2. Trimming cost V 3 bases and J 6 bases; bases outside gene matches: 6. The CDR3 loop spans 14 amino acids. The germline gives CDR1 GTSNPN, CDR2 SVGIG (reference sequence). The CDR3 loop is CAWRIAGESNEQFF. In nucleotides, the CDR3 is TGTGCCTGGAGGATAGCGGGAGAGAGCAATGAGCAGTTCTTC.

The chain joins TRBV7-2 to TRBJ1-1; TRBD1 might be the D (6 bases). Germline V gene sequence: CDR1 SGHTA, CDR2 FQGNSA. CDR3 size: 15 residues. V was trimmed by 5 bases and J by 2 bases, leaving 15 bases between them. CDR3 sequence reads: CASSPWDTRNTEAFF. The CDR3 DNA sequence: TGTGCCAGCAGCCCCTGGGACACACGAAACACTGAAGCTTTCTTT.

CDR3 DNA sequence: TGTGCCAGTAGTAACCTATTTAATGAAAAACTGTTTTTT. It encodes CASSNLFNEKLFF. The V call is TRBV19, the J call TRBJ1-4; unclear D gene. Looked up from germline, CDR1 is LNHDA and CDR2 is SQIVND (reference sequence). The CDR3 spans 13 residues. V shed 4 bases and J shed 4 bases, with 7 bases lying between them.

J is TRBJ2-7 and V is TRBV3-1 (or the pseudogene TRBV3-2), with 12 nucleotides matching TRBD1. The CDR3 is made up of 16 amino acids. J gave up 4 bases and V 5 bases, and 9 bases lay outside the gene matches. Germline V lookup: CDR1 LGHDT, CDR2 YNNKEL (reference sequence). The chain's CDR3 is CASSGRQGQGAYEQYF. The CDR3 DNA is TGTGCCAGCAGCGGGAGGCAGGGACAGGGGGCATACGAGCAGTACTTC.

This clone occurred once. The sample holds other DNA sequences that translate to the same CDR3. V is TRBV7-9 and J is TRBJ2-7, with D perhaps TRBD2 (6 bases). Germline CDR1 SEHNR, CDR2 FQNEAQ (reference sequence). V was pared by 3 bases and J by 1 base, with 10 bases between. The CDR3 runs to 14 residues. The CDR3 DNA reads TGTGCCAGCAGCTTTTCGGAGGGTTCCTACGAGCAGTACTTC. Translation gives CASSFSEGSYEQYF.

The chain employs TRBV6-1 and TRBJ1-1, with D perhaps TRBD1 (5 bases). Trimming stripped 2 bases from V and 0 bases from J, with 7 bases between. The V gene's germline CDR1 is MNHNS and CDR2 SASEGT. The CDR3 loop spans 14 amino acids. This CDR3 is CASSESRVNTEAFF. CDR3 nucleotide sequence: TGTGCCAGCAGTGAAAGCAGGGTGAACACTGAAGCTTTCTTT.

CDR3 in DNA: TGTGCCAGCAGCCAAGGGAGGGACAGGGAGGGCTACACCTTC. It encodes CASSQGRDREGYTF. The chain employs TRBV3-1 (or the pseudogene TRBV3-2) and TRBJ1-2; 9 bases fit TRBD1. The length of the CDR3 is 14 residues. J lost 8 bases, V lost 1 base, and 5 bases had no gene match. Looked up from germline, CDR1 is LGHDT and CDR2 is YNNKEL (reference sequence).

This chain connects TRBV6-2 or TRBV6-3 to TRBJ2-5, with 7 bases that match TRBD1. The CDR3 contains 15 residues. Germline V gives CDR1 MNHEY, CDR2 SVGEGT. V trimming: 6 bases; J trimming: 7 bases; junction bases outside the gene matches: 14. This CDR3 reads CASSLQGFALGTQYF. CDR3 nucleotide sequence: TGTGCCAGCAGCCTACAGGGGTTCGCGCTGGGGACCCAGTACTTC.

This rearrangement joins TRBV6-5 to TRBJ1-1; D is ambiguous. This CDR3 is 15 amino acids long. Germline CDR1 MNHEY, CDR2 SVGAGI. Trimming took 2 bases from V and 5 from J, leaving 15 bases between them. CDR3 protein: CASSYGGKMGTEAFF. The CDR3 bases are TGTGCCAGCAGTTACGGAGGGAAAATGGGTACTGAAGCTTTCTTT.

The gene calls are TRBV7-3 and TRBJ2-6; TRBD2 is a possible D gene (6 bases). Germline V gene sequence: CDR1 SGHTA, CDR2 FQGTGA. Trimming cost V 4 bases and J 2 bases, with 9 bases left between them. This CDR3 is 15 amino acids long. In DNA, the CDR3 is TGTGCCAGCAGCTCCGGGGAGGCTGGGGCCAACGTCCTGACTTTC. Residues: CASSSGEAGANVLTF.

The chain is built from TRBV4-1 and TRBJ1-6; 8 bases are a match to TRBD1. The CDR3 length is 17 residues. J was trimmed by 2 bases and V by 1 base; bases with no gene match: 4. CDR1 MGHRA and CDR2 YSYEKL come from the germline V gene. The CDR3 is CASSQATGGTYNSPLHF. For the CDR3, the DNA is TGCGCCAGCAGCCAAGCCACAGGGGGTACCTATAATTCACCCCTCCACTTT.

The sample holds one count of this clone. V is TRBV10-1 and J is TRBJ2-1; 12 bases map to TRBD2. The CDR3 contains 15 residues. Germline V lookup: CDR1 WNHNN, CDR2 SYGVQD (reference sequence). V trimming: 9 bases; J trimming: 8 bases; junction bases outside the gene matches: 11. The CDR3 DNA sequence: TGCGCCAGAGGCACCGGGACTAGCGGGTACCATGAGCAGTTCTTC. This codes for CARGTGTSGYHEQFF.

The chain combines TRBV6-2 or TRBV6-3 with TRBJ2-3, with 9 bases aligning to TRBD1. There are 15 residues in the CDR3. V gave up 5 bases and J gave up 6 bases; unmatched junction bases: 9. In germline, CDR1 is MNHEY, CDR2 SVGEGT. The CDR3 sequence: CASSPGTGLVDTQYF. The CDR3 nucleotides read TGTGCCAGCAGTCCCGGGACAGGGTTGGTTGATACGCAGTATTTT.